Listed here are 27 T cell receptor beta chains from one sample, sequenced in a study of T cell changes during pregnancy in multiple sclerosis. Sequenced by immunoSEQ multiplex PCR; TCRdb stores in-frame clones only, minus some. The table has some 28,000 clones, just over 90% seen once. Sequencing was performed on CD8+ T cells from peripheral blood mononuclear cells, taken before pregnancy. These receptors all come from a female donor with multiple sclerosis, enrolled in a pregnancy study.

V is TRBV5-5 and J is TRBJ2-1, with D possibly being TRBD2 (6 bases). Germline V CDR1 and CDR2: SGHKS, YYEKEE (reference sequence). The CDR3 runs 15 residues. The ends were cut back, 4 bases at V and 0 bases at J, with 11 bases in the middle. CDR3 bases: TGTGCCAGCAGCGCGGCTAGCGACTCCTACAATGAGCAGTTCTTC. This codes for CASSAASDSYNEQFF.

The chain recombines TRBV9 with TRBJ2-3; TRBD2 matches 11 bases. V lost 0 bases and J lost 5; bases outside the gene matches: 5. CDR3 size: 16 residues. CDR1 and CDR2 from the germline V gene are SGDLS and YYNGEE. CDR3 sequence: CASSVVGLAEQDTQYF. The CDR3 DNA reads TGTGCCAGCAGCGTAGTGGGACTAGCGGAACAAGATACGCAGTATTTT.

The chain has TRBV7-6 and TRBJ2-1; the match to TRBD2 covers 9 bases. V lost 2 bases and J lost 8; bases outside the gene matches: 13. The CDR3 consists of 17 residues. The V gene's germline CDR1 is SGHVS and CDR2 FNYEAQ. The CDR3 protein is CASSLIGGGRVDYEQFF. The CDR3 region has the DNA TGTGCCAGCAGCTTAATAGGCGGCGGGAGGGTTGATTATGAGCAGTTCTTC.

The CDR3 nucleotides are TGTGCCTGGAGTGTATTAGCGGGAGCTCCCGATACGCAGTATTTT. Translated, it gives CAWSVLAGAPDTQYF. V usage is TRBV30 and J usage is TRBJ2-3; TRBD2 aligns across 9 bases. J was trimmed by 6 bases and V by 0 bases; bases with no gene match: 7. Germline-derived CDR1 and CDR2 are GTSNPN and SVGIG (reference sequence). The CDR3 consists of 15 residues.

The V call is TRBV11-3, the J call TRBJ2-1, with 7 bases aligning to TRBD2. Per germline, CDR1 SGHNT and CDR2 YENEEA. The CDR3 is 14 amino acids. Trimming removed 3 bases from V and 5 bases from J; junction bases left unmatched: 4. The CDR3 DNA follows: TGTGCCAGCAGCTTTCCTAGCGGACACAATGAGCAGTTCTTC. Its translation is CASSFPSGHNEQFF.

This sequence joins TRBV15 and TRBJ1-5; D is perhaps TRBD1 (5 bases). From germline, CDR1 is LNHNV and CDR2 YYDKDF (reference sequence). The V end was cut by 0 bases, the J end by 5 bases, with 14 bases between. This CDR3 spans 16 amino acids. CDR3 in DNA: TGTGCCACCAGCAGAGATCTGGGGGGGTGGGATCAGCCCCAGCATTTT. Translation gives CATSRDLGGWDQPQHF.

The chain employs TRBV28 and TRBJ2-2, with no clear D. V lost 7 bases, J lost 0 bases, and 3 bases lay in between. The CDR3 spans 12 residues. Germline assignment: CDR1 MDHEN and CDR2 SYDVKM. The CDR3 nucleotides are TGTGCCAGCACATCGAACACCGGGGAGCTGTTTTTT. Encoded protein: CASTSNTGELFF.

The V call is TRBV18, the J call TRBJ1-5, with D unresolved. Trimming pared 8 bases from V and 15 bases from J, leaving 20 bases between. This CDR3 comprises 12 residues. Germline assignment: CDR1 KGHSH and CDR2 LQKENI. The CDR3 DNA reads TGTGCCAGCACGATACCGGGTGGCCTGCCGCATTTT. Residues: CASTIPGGLPHF.

The rearrangement joins TRBV4-1 to TRBJ2-1; D possibly corresponds to TRBD2 (5 bases). The germline V gene has CDR1 MGHRA and CDR2 YSYEKL. V was pared by 1 base and J by 10 bases, with 8 bases between. The length of the CDR3 is 12 residues. CDR3 DNA sequence: TGCGCCAGCAGCCAAGGCGGGTGGGAGCAGTTCTTC. As protein: CASSQGGWEQFF.

This CDR3 reads CASSFLAGSGSSYEQYF. The DNA for the CDR3 is TGTGCCAGCAGCTTTCTAGCGGGTTCGGGGAGCTCCTACGAGCAGTACTTC. This chain links TRBV11-2 with TRBJ2-7; 8 bases are a match to TRBD2. CDR3 length equals 17 residues. Trimming took 3 bases from V and 0 from J; bases not matched to a gene: 10. CDR1 is SGHAT and CDR2 is FQNNGV in the germline V gene.

The genes are TRBV5-1 and TRBJ2-1, with TRBD2 as a possible D gene (5 bases). The CDR3 contains 17 residues. Trimming removed 0 bases from V and 8 bases from J, with 21 bases in between. Germline CDR1 reads SGHRS; CDR2 reads YFSETQ. Written as DNA, the CDR3 is TGCGCCAGCAGCTTGGCCGGACTCATAGTTTCGTATGATGAGCAGTTCTTC. Amino acids: CASSLAGLIVSYDEQFF. The complete variable domain, with remaining parts taken from reference TRBV5-1 and TRBJ2-1, reads KAGVTQTPRYLIKTRGQQVTLSCSPISGHRSVSWYQQTPGQGLQFLFEYFSETQRNKGNFPGRFSGRQFSNSRSEMNVSTLELGDSALYLCASSLAGLIVSYDEQFFGPGTRLTVL.

V and J are TRBV13 and TRBJ2-1, with a possible D match to TRBD2 (6 bases). This CDR3 spans 15 amino acids. Deletions cut 5 bases from V and 4 bases from J, with 15 bases between. The germline CDR1 and CDR2 sequences are PRHDT and FYEKMQ (reference sequence). The CDR3 nucleotides are TGTGCCAGCAGCCCCAAAGCGGGTGCGTACAATGAGCAGTTCTTC. Translation gives CASSPKAGAYNEQFF.

The chain links TRBV4-1 to TRBJ2-7; 14 bases line up with TRBD2. The CDR3 extends over 17 amino acids. From germline, CDR1 is MGHRA and CDR2 YSYEKL. V gave up 3 bases and J gave up 4 bases; unmatched junction bases: 8. The CDR3 sequence is CASSHRGLAGEGYEQYF. CDR3 in DNA: TGCGCCAGCAGCCATCGGGGACTAGCGGGAGAAGGATACGAGCAGTACTTC.

The chain joins TRBV5-1 to TRBJ2-5; TRBD2 is a possible D gene (6 bases). The germline gives CDR1 SGHRS, CDR2 YFSETQ. This CDR3 region has 15 residues. Trimming removed 2 bases from V and 2 bases from J, with 13 bases in between. CDR3 in DNA: TGCGCCAGCAGCTTCAGACTAGTACCACAAGAGACCCAGTACTTC. Residues: CASSFRLVPQETQYF.

This rearrangement joins TRBV19 to TRBJ1-5; a weak D match, TRBD1 (5 bases). The CDR3 covers 12 residues. CDR1 is LNHDA and CDR2 is SQIVND in the germline V gene (reference sequence). V lost 5 bases, J lost 6 bases, and 8 bases lay in between. The DNA for the CDR3 is TGTGCCAGTAGTGTCCAGGGTCAGCCCCAGCATTTT. Amino acids: CASSVQGQPQHF.

The chain couples TRBV11-2 to TRBJ2-7, with D perhaps TRBD2 (5 bases). The CDR3 spans 14 residues. From germline, CDR1 is SGHAT and CDR2 FQNNGV. V dropped 1 base and J dropped 6 bases, with 13 bases sitting between them. The CDR3 sequence is CASSLVGSGSEQYF. CDR3 bases: TGTGCCAGCAGCTTAGTAGGGAGTGGGTCCGAGCAGTACTTC.

The chain combines TRBV9 with TRBJ1-5; 11 positions agree with TRBD1. The CDR3 is 16 residues long. Losses at the gene ends were 2 bases for V and 6 bases for J; bases not matched to a gene: 7. Germline V gives CDR1 SGDLS, CDR2 YYNGEE. CDR3 DNA sequence: TGTGCCAGCAGCGTTACGGACAGGGGGCGAGGTCAGCCCCAGCATTTT. It translates to CASSVTDRGRGQPQHF.

The rearrangement uses TRBV5-1 and TRBJ2-7; the match to TRBD2 covers 13 bases. After removal of 3 bases from V and 0 bases from J, the junction contained 3 bases not matched to a gene. CDR1 and CDR2 from the germline V gene are SGHRS and YFSETQ. The CDR3 is 16 residues long. The CDR3: CASSYRTSGGSYEQYF. The DNA for the CDR3 is TGCGCCAGCAGCTACCGGACTAGCGGGGGCTCCTACGAGCAGTACTTC.

V usage is TRBV4-3 and J usage is TRBJ2-2; TRBD2 matches at 7 bases. Germline CDR1 reads LGHNA; CDR2 reads YSLEER. The CDR3 is 16 amino acids. V dropped 0 bases and J dropped 6; count of bases not matched to a gene: 7. The DNA of the CDR3 is TGCGCCAGCAGCCAAGAGGTCCCAGGGAGGGCCGGGGAGCTGTTTTTT. This translates into CASSQEVPGRAGELFF.

V gene TRBV2 combines with J gene TRBJ2-1; TRBD1 matches at 8 bases. V lost 8 bases, J lost 0 bases, and 12 bases stayed unmatched. From germline, CDR1 is SNHLY and CDR2 FYNNEI. There are 17 residues in the CDR3. CDR3 nucleotide sequence: TGTGCCAGCTGGGGGACAGGTTCCCTAAGCTCCTACAATGAGCAGTTCTTC. As protein: CASWGTGSLSSYNEQFF.

As concerns this clone: The junction and the germline gene differ at one end; a read error may be behind it. This chain links TRBV11-2 with TRBJ2-7; 11 bases line up with TRBD1. The CDR3 is made up of 15 amino acids. The germline V gene has CDR1 SGHAT and CDR2 FQNNGV. CDR3 DNA sequence: TGTGCCAGCAGCTTGGGACAGGGGGACTCCAACGAGCAGTACTTC. This sequence encodes CASSLGQGDSNEQYF.

The chain carries TRBV4-2 and TRBJ2-1, with D perhaps TRBD1 (7 bases). Germline V gene lookup returns CDR1 LGHNA and CDR2 YNFKEQ. This CDR3 spans 17 amino acids. The V gene lost 0 bases and the J gene lost 3 bases, with 15 bases spanning the gap. DNA of the CDR3: TGTGCCAGCAGCCAAGATCAGGGGGGAGGTAGCTACAATGAGCAGTTCTTC. Residues: CASSQDQGGGSYNEQFF.

This chain uses TRBV28 with TRBJ2-7, with D possibly being TRBD2 (6 bases). The CDR3 has 13 residues. The germline V and J ends were trimmed by 3 bases and 6 bases, with 12 bases remaining between them. Germline CDR1 is MDHEN and CDR2 is SYDVKM. The DNA of the CDR3 is TGTGCCAGCAGTTTTGGGGGAGGCGTCGAGCAGTACTTC. Amino acids: CASSFGGGVEQYF.

The chain combines TRBV4-3 with TRBJ2-7; 8 bases fit TRBD1. In germline, CDR1 is LGHNA, CDR2 YSLEER. The CDR3 has 15 amino acids. Germline trimming cut 2 bases from V and 4 bases from J; bases unmatched to any gene: 7. CDR3: CASSQTSGQAYEQYF. DNA of the CDR3: TGCGCCAGCAGCCAAACATCGGGACAGGCGTACGAGCAGTACTTC.

The V call is TRBV15, the J call TRBJ2-3; 11 bases agree with TRBD2. J lost 2 bases, V lost 5 bases, and 12 bases had no gene match. CDR3 length: 18 residues. From germline, CDR1 is LNHNV and CDR2 YYDKDF (reference sequence). CDR3 protein: CATSPTPILAGDTDTQYF. DNA of the CDR3: TGTGCCACCAGCCCAACACCCATACTAGCGGGAGACACAGATACGCAGTATTTT.

This chain links TRBV6-1 with TRBJ2-5, with D possibly matching TRBD1 (5 bases). There are 14 residues in the CDR3. Per the germline V gene, CDR1 is MNHNS and CDR2 is SASEGT. Between the trimmed V and J ends, which lost 2 bases and 3 bases, there was a span of 10 bases. Here the CDR3 reads CASSEIGVKETQYF. CDR3 DNA: TGTGCCAGCAGTGAAATAGGGGTAAAAGAGACCCAGTACTTC.

The chain joins TRBV11-1 to TRBJ2-3; TRBD2 matches 10 bases. The CDR3 extends over 16 amino acids. J was trimmed by 1 base and V by 5 bases; bases with no gene match: 6. Looked up from germline, CDR1 is SGHAT and CDR2 is FQDESV (reference sequence). The CDR3: CASSPSAGGGTDTQYF. The CDR3, as DNA: TGTGCCAGCAGCCCATCAGCGGGAGGGGGCACAGATACGCAGTATTTT.